One sample yielded the 18 T cell receptor beta chains listed below, sequenced in a study of long-term antiretroviral therapy in people with HIV. Investigators performed immunoSEQ version v3.0 at survey level. The data were produced by immunoSEQ multiplex PCR, yet TCRdb's version contains in-frame clones alone and is incomplete. Of some 28,000 clones listed, 75% to 85% were seen once; the top ten hold about 7.3%. Specimen: unsorted PBMCs, collected 0.3 years after starting antiretroviral therapy. These receptors came from a man between 40 and 49 years old with HIV.

The V gene is TRBV5-1, the J gene TRBJ2-1; D gene uncertain. CDR1 and CDR2 (germline): SGHRS, YFSETQ. There are 12 residues in the CDR3. Trimming took off 2 bases at V and 6 bases at J, with 6 bases between the two ends. The CDR3 sequence is CASSFDGNEQFF. Here the CDR3 DNA reads TGCGCCAGCAGCTTCGACGGCAATGAGCAGTTCTTC.

This chain connects TRBV14 to TRBJ2-7; D perhaps matches TRBD2 (5 bases). The CDR3 contains 13 residues. CDR1 SGHDN and CDR2 FVKESK come from the germline V gene. Trimming removed 7 bases at V and 0 bases at J, with 10 bases between. The CDR3 nucleotides read TGTGCCAGCAACGCGGGCGTCTCCTACGAGCAGTACTTC. Translated, it gives CASNAGVSYEQYF.

The CDR3 reads CASSYMIWTGELFF. Written as DNA, the CDR3 is TGCGCCAGCAGCTACATGATTTGGACCGGGGAGCTGTTTTTT. The chain joins TRBV4-1 to TRBJ2-2; D gene ambiguous. Germline V CDR1 and CDR2: MGHRA, YSYEKL. V was pared by 5 bases and J by 5 bases, with 12 bases between. The CDR3 runs 14 residues.

V is TRBV19 and J is TRBJ2-7; D is perhaps TRBD2 (6 bases). In germline, CDR1 is LNHDA, CDR2 SQIVND (reference sequence). V lost 3 bases and J lost 5, with 11 bases in between. This CDR3 has 13 residues. CDR3 protein: CASSINGGNEQYF. DNA for the CDR3: TGTGCCAGTAGTATTAACGGAGGGAACGAGCAGTACTTC.

The V gene is TRBV29-1, the J gene TRBJ1-1; no reliable D call. The germline CDR1 and CDR2 sequences are SQVTM and ANQGSEA. The CDR3 is 13 residues long. V lost 3 bases, J lost 0 bases, and 8 bases lay in between. The CDR3 nucleotides are TGCAGCGTTGAGAGACAACTGAACACTGAAGCTTTCTTT. Its protein is CSVERQLNTEAFF.

This chain joins TRBV7-2 and TRBJ1-2; TRBD1 aligns across 9 bases. CDR3 length: 15 residues. Germline values: CDR1 SGHTA, CDR2 FQGNSA. V was clipped by 5 bases and J by 4 bases; unmatched bases: 8. In nucleotides, the CDR3 is TGTGCCAGCAGCCACGGACAGGGGTGGGTCTATGGCTACACCTTC. The encoded protein is CASSHGQGWVYGYTF.

V gene TRBV19 combines with J gene TRBJ2-1; 7 bases agree with TRBD2. Germline V gene sequence: CDR1 LNHDA, CDR2 SQIVND (reference sequence). This CDR3 contains 17 residues. V dropped 5 bases and J dropped 3; count of bases not matched to a gene: 13. The DNA of the CDR3 is TGTGCCAGTAGTGGTAGAGGAAGCGGGATACGCTACAATGAGCAGTTCTTC. It is translated as CASSGRGSGIRYNEQFF.

The chain uses TRBV7-6 and TRBJ2-7; possible D gene TRBD1, 6 bases. The CDR3 covers 14 residues. Germline-derived CDR1 and CDR2 are SGHVS and FNYEAQ. Trimming took off 0 bases at V and 1 base at J, with 7 bases between the two ends. CDR3 sequence (DNA): TGTGCCAGCAGCTTAGCGGACAGTTCCTACGAGCAGTACTTC. As protein: CASSLADSSYEQYF.

The chain employs TRBV7-2 and TRBJ1-2; 9 nucleotides align to TRBD1. The CDR3 has 17 amino acids. V dropped 4 bases and J dropped 7; count of bases not matched to a gene: 16. Per germline, CDR1 SGHTA and CDR2 FQGNSA. CDR3 amino acids: CASSSTAGTGFMSGYTF. CDR3 coding DNA: TGTGCCAGCAGCTCCACCGCCGGGACAGGGTTTATGAGTGGCTACACCTTC.

This chain connects TRBV5-5 to TRBJ1-2, with TRBD1 identical over 7 bases. In germline, CDR1 is SGHKS, CDR2 YYEKEE (reference sequence). Trimming removed 4 bases from V and 0 bases from J; junction bases left unmatched: 6. The CDR3 has 15 residues. CDR3 nucleotides: TGTGCCAGCAGCCCGGGACAGACTCCTAACTATGGCTACACCTTC. This codes for CASSPGQTPNYGYTF.

The rearrangement links TRBV6-4 to TRBJ2-5; perhaps TRBD2 as D (6 bases). The CDR3 consists of 13 residues. Trimming pared 6 bases from V and 2 bases from J, leaving 10 bases between. CDR1 is MRHNA and CDR2 is SNTAGT in the germline V gene. As DNA, the CDR3 is TGTGCCAGCAGCCGGGAGCCGCAAGAGACCCAGTACTTC. As protein: CASSREPQETQYF.

CDR3 sequence reads: CASTLGSYGYTF. Written as DNA, the CDR3 is TGTGCCAGCACCCTCGGGTCTTATGGCTACACCTTC. The rearrangement uses TRBV28 and TRBJ1-2; unclear D gene. This CDR3 has 12 residues. Germline V gene sequence: CDR1 MDHEN, CDR2 SYDVKM. The V and J ends lost 7 bases and 5 bases respectively, with 11 bases between them.

This clone has just a few counts. V gene TRBV19 combines with J gene TRBJ1-5, with 7 bases aligning to TRBD1. The CDR3 is 15 residues long. The germline CDR1 and CDR2 sequences are LNHDA and SQIVND (reference sequence). The J segment lost 7 bases and the V segment lost 0 bases, leaving 6 bases of the junction unmatched. The CDR3 DNA sequence: TGTGCCAGTAGTATAGAGAGGGGGCGCGAACAGCCCCAGCATTTT. This codes for CASSIERGREQPQHF.

The gene calls are TRBV6-6 and TRBJ1-1, with 12 bases identical to TRBD1. The CDR3 has 16 amino acids. CDR1 is MNHNY, CDR2 SVGAGI, per germline (reference sequence). Trimming took 2 bases from V and 5 from J; bases not matched to a gene: 6. The CDR3 region has the DNA TGTGCCAGCAGTTACGAGGGACAGGGGGCGAAGACTGAAGCTTTCTTT. Residues: CASSYEGQGAKTEAFF.

The rearrangement joins TRBV18 to TRBJ2-2, with 7 bases aligning to TRBD2. Looked up from germline, CDR1 is KGHSH and CDR2 is LQKENI. The CDR3 has 15 amino acids. J lost 7 bases, V lost 3 bases, and 8 bases had no gene match. As DNA, the CDR3 is TGTGCCAGCTCACCGGGAGGGGCGCGAAGCGGGGAGCTGTTTTTT. This encodes CASSPGGARSGELFF.

V is TRBV29-1 and J is TRBJ2-1; the D is unclear. Deletions cut 3 bases from V and 0 bases from J, with 9 bases between. The CDR3 is made up of 14 amino acids. Germline values: CDR1 SQVTM, CDR2 ANQGSEA. CDR3 loop: CSVEWSSSYNEQFF. For the CDR3, the DNA is TGCAGCGTTGAGTGGTCAAGCTCCTACAATGAGCAGTTCTTC.

The chain is built from TRBV19 and TRBJ1-5, with unresolved D. Germline V CDR1 and CDR2: LNHDA, SQIVND (reference sequence). This CDR3 is 14 amino acids long. Trimming took off 3 bases at V and 0 bases at J, with 6 bases between the two ends. CDR3: CASSMVYSNQPQHF. In nucleotides, the CDR3 is TGTGCCAGTAGTATGGTGTATAGCAATCAGCCCCAGCATTTT.

This CDR3 is CASSPDKGNEKLFF. For the CDR3, the DNA is TGTGCCAGCTCACCGGACAAGGGGAATGAAAAACTGTTTTTT. The rearrangement joins TRBV18 to TRBJ1-4; a possible D gene is TRBD1 (5 bases). In germline, CDR1 is KGHSH, CDR2 LQKENI. Trimming stripped 3 bases from V and 5 bases from J, with 10 bases between. This CDR3 comprises 14 residues.